The following is a T cell receptor (beta chain) sequence with its context. Its specificity is unknown. Here immunoSEQ multiplex PCR was the method, and the copy in TCRdb shows in-frame clones only, minus some. The top ten hold about 9.3% of the sample, which has approximately 320,000 clones, 74% seen once. Participating donors were healthy, HIV-negative adults free of recent acute infections or vaccinations. The sample belongs to a study of shared clonotypes between healthy human individuals. Regarding the study as a whole: Tissues were not sampled, only blood, and their repertoires likely differ. When naive CD4 clonotypes were compared across a handful of donors, 5% to 5.5% were shared.

This TCR was sampled from a man aged 25 to 40 in good health. The sample taken for sequencing was memory CD4+ T cells sorted from blood. Subset given: CD45RA-negative fraction.

This chain's CDR3 is CASSYQGTGGLAGTDTQYF. The CDR3 DNA reads as TGTGCCAGCAGCTACCAGGGGACAGGGGGCCTAGCGGGCACAGATACGCAGTATTTT. The chain uses TRBV11-3 and TRBJ2-3, with 12 bases aligning to TRBD1. CDR3 length: 19 amino acids. Looked up from germline, CDR1 is SGHNT and CDR2 is YENEEA. V dropped 4 bases and J dropped 1; count of bases not matched to a gene: 12.